The entry below describes one TCR beta chain. Antigen: not known. TCRdb processed the RT-PCR reads anew with MiXCR; each CDR3 protein has one entry. Counted here are hundreds of thousands of distinct CDR3 sequences, roughly 14% occurring once; the ten biggest clones make up 6% to 8%. The germline V gene has CDR1 SQVTM and CDR2 ANQGSEA. The germline V and J ends were trimmed by 5 bases and 3 bases, with 17 bases remaining between them. This CDR3 region has 14 residues. These data belong to a study of response to subunit inactivated influenza vaccine. Whole-study findings and limits: Only a handful of new T cells, the authors suggested, are recruited with each seasonal influenza vaccination.

The sample in question was PBMCs from blood, obtained 14 days before vaccination. V is TRBV29-1 and J is TRBJ2-7, with D perhaps TRBD2 (6 bases). This clonotype originated in a man aged 50 or older who received an inactivated influenza vaccine. The CDR3 sequence is CSVRPAGSFYEQYF. Written as DNA, the CDR3 is TGCAGCGTTCGACCGGCGGGGTCGTTCTACGAGCAGTACTTC.